This TCR beta chain was found in a study of cytomegalovirus exposure and HLA in healthy donors. Study-level results: Subsequent analysis showed first-cohort TCR clusters tending to co-occur in over a hundred validation repertoires.

The study drew the donors from its roughly 120-subject validation cohort, separate from the roughly 710-subject first cohort. The assay was immunoSEQ multiplex PCR, and TCRdb's table has in-frame clones only and misses some. Among roughly 110,000 clones listed, 88% were seen once. About this clone: Its specificity is not known. Mismatch with germline at one junction end may stem from a read error.

The TCR sequence derives from a woman younger than 35 in good health and CMV-seropositive. Sequencing input: PBMCs.

Written as DNA, the CDR3 is TGTGCCAGCAGTTTAGGGACAGGGGAAGGCTACACCTTC. Amino acid sequence: CASSLGTGEGYTF. The chain links TRBV7-9 to TRBJ1-2, with TRBD1 matching 10 bases. The CDR3 has 13 residues. Germline CDR1 and CDR2: SEHNR and FQNEAQ (reference sequence).